This T cell receptor beta chain was obtained from a study of identical twins. Study findings and constraints: Insertion counts were lower in abundant cord blood beta clonotypes, a trend that memory repertoires did not show.

TCRdb fed the 5' RACE reads into MiXCR, producing one record per CDR3 protein. The sample shows approximately 240,000 distinct CDR3 sequences, roughly 13% of them seen only once. Only healthy Caucasians were enrolled as donors. Germline V gene sequence: CDR1 LGHDT, CDR2 YNNKEL (reference sequence). The CDR3 is 16 residues long. V dropped 4 bases and J dropped 2; count of bases not matched to a gene: 3. A few counts support this clonotype. Its cognate antigen is unknown. The specimen was memory (CD45RO+) T cells sorted from blood. This TCR derives from a woman under 30 in good health. This rearrangement joins TRBV3-1 to TRBJ2-7; TRBD2 aligns across 15 bases. This CDR3 is CASSPRTSGGAYEQYF. The CDR3 DNA is TGTGCCAGCAGCCCCCGGACTAGCGGGGGGGCCTACGAGCAGTACTTC.